Only a few counts were recorded for the clone carrying this T cell receptor beta chain. These data belong to a study of human T cells and chemical hapten exposure. The V segment lost 6 bases and the J segment 5 bases; nucleotides outside the gene matches: 7. Germline CDR1 reads MNHEY; CDR2 reads SVGAGI. The CDR3 sequence is 15 residues long. MiXCR, applied by TCRdb to the RACE reads, yields one record per CDR3 protein. The table includes 80,000 to 100,000 distinct CDR3 sequences, approximately 8% detected once. The time point is: patch test 1, 2 weeks after DPC sensitization. Sample treatment: therapeutic diphenylcyclopropenone sensitization with weekly scalp DPC.

The source is a woman in her twenties or thirties with alopecia areata. Some clones in this sample may be carry-over from other donors' samples. The V call is TRBV6-5, the J call TRBJ1-1, with 12 positions matching TRBD1. Specimen: whole blood, collected in connection with sensitization to the hapten diphenylcyclopropenone (DPC). The DNA for the CDR3 is TGTGCCAGCAGGGGACAGGGGGCTGGAAGAACTGAAGCTTTCTTT. It specifies CASRGQGAGRTEAFF.